This T cell receptor beta chain emerged from a study of Ad26.COV2.S vaccination and SARS-CoV-2 variants. About the study: Of the COV1001 trial arms, the Ad26.COV2.S arm included the donor. Intramuscular Ad26.COV2.S at 5x10^10 or 1x10^11 viral particles. Study conclusions and caveats: The TCR breadth and depth analyses may have understated or missed part of the total T cell responses. It was found that vaccine and placebo recipients had similar non-spike TCR breadth.

With 5 bases removed from V and 5 bases from J, the gap between germline ends came to 16 bases. Germline V CDR1 and CDR2: SGHVS, FQNEAQ. The CDR3 extends over 15 amino acids. Points on this clone: Its cognate antigen is unknown.

Method: immunoSEQ multiplex PCR; TCRdb's copy keeps in-frame clones and lacks some. The profile covers 450,000 to 550,000 clones, with nearly 90% appearing a single time and about 1.7% taken by the ten largest. The treatment was: 19 received Ad26.COV2.S at low or high dose, single or two shots; five or six received placebo; per-sample allocation not given. Samples came from day 63 after the first vaccine or placebo injection. Sequences were derived from peripheral blood, sampled in a trial of Ad26.COV2.S vaccine versus placebo. This chain uses TRBV7-8 with TRBJ1-5; TRBD1 might be the D (6 bases). This clonotype originated in a person between 18 and 65 years old who received the Ad26.COV2.S COVID-19 vaccine or a placebo. The CDR3 here is CASSRDGQSYQPQHF. CDR3 in DNA: TGTGCCAGCAGCCGCGATGGACAGTCTTATCAGCCCCAGCATTTT.